The clone carrying this T cell receptor beta chain has more than one count but fewer than ten. The antigen remains unidentified. Each CDR3 protein is one row after TCRdb ran MiXCR on the RT-PCR reads. The data hold some 160,000 distinct CDR3 sequences, with roughly a tenth observed a single time. The CDR3 is made up of 14 amino acids. CDR1 and CDR2 from the germline V gene are SEHNR and FQNEAQ (reference sequence). The ends were cut back, 6 bases at V and 2 bases at J, with 14 bases in the middle. This specimen comes from a study of response to subunit inactivated influenza vaccine. Study-wide points: The authors put forward the suggestion that each seasonal influenza vaccination may bring in only a limited number of new T cells.

The V gene is TRBV7-9, the J gene TRBJ2-7; D is uncertain. Sequencing used non-naive T cells sorted from PBMCs, obtained 45 days after vaccination. This TCR came from a man aged 45-60 years who received an inactivated influenza vaccine. This CDR3 reads CASSSSGLAYEQYF. In nucleotides, the CDR3 is TGTGCCAGCAGTAGTTCGGGCCTTGCCTACGAGCAGTACTTC.